These 5 T cell receptor beta chains were sequenced from one sample in a study of blood T cell repertoires in COVID-19. Here immunoSEQ multiplex PCR was the method, and the copy in TCRdb shows in-frame clones only, minus some. The data hold 350,000 or so clones, with 80% to 95% observed a single time. Specimen: PBMCs or T cells enriched from blood (not recorded which). These receptors came from a woman in her twenties or thirties who had recovered from COVID-19.

This clone was counted between two and nine times. The rearrangement links TRBV2 to TRBJ2-5; 11 bases are a match to TRBD2. The CDR3 extends over 16 amino acids. Germline lookup yields CDR1 SNHLY and CDR2 FYNNEI. With V trimmed by 4 bases and J by 5 bases, 9 bases remained unmatched. The CDR3 protein is CASSGGLAGGSETQYF. The CDR3 nucleotides are TGTGCCAGCAGTGGGGGCCTAGCGGGGGGTTCGGAGACCCAGTACTTC.

The V call is TRBV29-1, the J call TRBJ2-1, with TRBD2 matching 14 bases. Germline assignment: CDR1 SQVTM and CDR2 ANQGSEA. The length of the CDR3 is 15 residues. V shed 2 bases, J shed 6 bases, and the junction held 3 bases outside the gene matches. The CDR3 protein is CSVEPTSGGANEQFF. The CDR3 nucleotides read TGCAGCGTTGAACCGACTAGCGGGGGGGCCAATGAGCAGTTCTTC.

The CDR3 sequence: CASSPQSESTEAFF. The CDR3 DNA sequence: TGTGCCAGCTCACCACAATCGGAGTCCACTGAAGCTTTCTTT. The J gene is TRBJ1-1, the V gene TRBV18; unclear D gene. V shed 1 base and J shed 4 bases, with 10 bases lying between them. This CDR3 comprises 14 residues. CDR1 and CDR2 (germline): KGHSH, LQKENI. The variable domain in full, completed from reference TRBV18 and TRBJ1-1, reads NAGVMQNPRHLVRRRGQEARLRCSPMKGHSHVYWYRQLPEEGLKFMVYLQKENIIDESGMPKERFSAEFPKEGPSILRIQQVVRGDSAAYFCASSPQSESTEAFFGQGTRLTVV.

The gene calls are TRBV19 and TRBJ1-5, with 7 bases aligning to TRBD1. CDR1 and CDR2 from the germline V gene are LNHDA and SQIVND (reference sequence). This CDR3 has 15 residues. Losses at the gene ends were 4 bases for V and 3 bases for J; bases not matched to a gene: 6. Here the CDR3 DNA reads TGTGCCAGTAGTAAGGGAACAGGGGCCAATCAGCCCCAGCATTTT. Amino acids: CASSKGTGANQPQHF.

This chain uses TRBV18 with TRBJ2-7; D may be TRBD2 (6 bases). Germline CDR1 reads KGHSH; CDR2 reads LQKENI. Deletions cut 0 bases from V and 7 bases from J, with 19 bases between. The CDR3 extends over 16 amino acids. Here the CDR3 reads CASSPPSMIGRGEQYF. As DNA, the CDR3 is TGTGCCAGCTCACCACCTTCGATGATAGGACGGGGGGAGCAGTACTTC. Full variable domain (remainder filled in from reference TRBV18 and TRBJ2-7): NAGVMQNPRHLVRRRGQEARLRCSPMKGHSHVYWYRQLPEEGLKFMVYLQKENIIDESGMPKERFSAEFPKEGPSILRIQQVVRGDSAAYFCASSPPSMIGRGEQYFGPGTRLTVT.